The clone carrying this T cell receptor (beta chain) turned up a few times. The antigen remains unidentified. The data were taken from a study of cytomegalovirus exposure and HLA in healthy donors. The study's findings and limits: CMV serostatus alone was available as immune exposure information. In most subjects, TCR beta sequences reportedly gave accurate predictions of HLA-A and HLA-B alleles. TCR beta sequences numbering more than 15,000 were associated with HLA alleles at 0.05 false discovery rate in a later analysis.

The CDR3 is 12 amino acids. V gave up 4 bases and J gave up 9 bases, with 11 bases separating them. Germline loops: CDR1 SGHRS, CDR2 YFSETQ. 13 Jbeta primers and 60 Vbeta primers were used for the PCR. This table comes from immunoSEQ multiplex PCR, and its TCRdb copy is limited to in-frame clones, with some not included. The sample has about 150,000 clones, about three quarters seen once. This chain uses TRBV5-1 with TRBJ2-1; D uncertain. This TCR was recovered from a man aged 30-40 years in good health and CMV-seropositive. Sequenced sample: PBMCs. Written as DNA, the CDR3 is TGCGCCAGCAGCGCTGACTTAGCTGAGCAGTTCTTC. Amino acid sequence: CASSADLAEQFF.